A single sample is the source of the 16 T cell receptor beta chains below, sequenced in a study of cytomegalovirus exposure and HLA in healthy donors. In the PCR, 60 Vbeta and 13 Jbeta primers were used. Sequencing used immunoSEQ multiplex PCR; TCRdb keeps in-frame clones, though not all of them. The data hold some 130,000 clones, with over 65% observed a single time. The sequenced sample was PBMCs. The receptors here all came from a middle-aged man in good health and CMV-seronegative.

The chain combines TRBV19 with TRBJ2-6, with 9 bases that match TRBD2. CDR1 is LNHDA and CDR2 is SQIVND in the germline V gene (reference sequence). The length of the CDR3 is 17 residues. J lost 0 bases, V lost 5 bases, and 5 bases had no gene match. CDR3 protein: CASSPGTSISGANVLTF. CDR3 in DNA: TGTGCCAGTAGTCCCGGGACTAGCATCTCTGGGGCCAACGTCCTGACTTTC.

CDR3 amino acids: CASSSFAGASYEQYF. The CDR3 nucleotides read TGTGCCAGCAGCTCCTTTGCCGGAGCCTCCTACGAGCAGTACTTC. The rearrangement links TRBV7-8 to TRBJ2-7; no clear D. The CDR3 has 15 amino acids. V was cut by 4 bases and J by 0 bases, with 13 bases left in between. Germline-derived CDR1 and CDR2 are SGHVS and FQNEAQ. Full variable domain (missing parts from reference TRBV7-8 and TRBJ2-7): GAGVSQSPRYKVAKRGQDVALRCDPISGHVSLFWYQQALGQGPEFLTYFQNEAQLDKSGLPSDRFFAERPEGSVSTLKIQRTQQEDSAVYLCASSSFAGASYEQYFGPGTRLTVT.

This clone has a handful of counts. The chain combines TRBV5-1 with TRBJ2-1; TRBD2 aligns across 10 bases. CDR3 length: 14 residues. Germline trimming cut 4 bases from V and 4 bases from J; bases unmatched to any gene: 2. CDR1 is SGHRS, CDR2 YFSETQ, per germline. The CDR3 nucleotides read TGCGCCAGCAGCCAGGGACTAGCGTACAATGAGCAGTTCTTC. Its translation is CASSQGLAYNEQFF.

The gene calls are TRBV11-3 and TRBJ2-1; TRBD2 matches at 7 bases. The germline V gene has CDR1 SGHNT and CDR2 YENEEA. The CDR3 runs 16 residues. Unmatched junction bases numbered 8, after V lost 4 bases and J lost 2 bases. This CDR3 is CASSYQGLGAYNEQFF. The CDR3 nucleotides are TGTGCCAGCAGCTACCAAGGACTAGGGGCCTACAATGAGCAGTTCTTC.

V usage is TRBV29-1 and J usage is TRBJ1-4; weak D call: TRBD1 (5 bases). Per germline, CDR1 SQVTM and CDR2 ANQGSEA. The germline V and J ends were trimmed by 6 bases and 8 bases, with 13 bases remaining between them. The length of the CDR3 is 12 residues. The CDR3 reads CSVLRDGEKLFF. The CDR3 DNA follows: TGCAGCGTCCTCAGGGATGGGGAAAAACTGTTTTTT. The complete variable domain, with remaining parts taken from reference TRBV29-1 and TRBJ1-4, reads SAVISQKPSRDICQRGTSLTIQCQVDSQVTMMFWYRQQPGQSLTLIATANQGSEATYESGFVIDKFPISRPNLTFSTLTVSNMSPEDSSIYLCSVLRDGEKLFFGSGTQLSVL.

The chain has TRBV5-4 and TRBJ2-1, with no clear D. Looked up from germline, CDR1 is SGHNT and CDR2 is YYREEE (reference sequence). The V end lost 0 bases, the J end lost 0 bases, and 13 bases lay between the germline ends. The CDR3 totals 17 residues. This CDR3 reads CASSLGVTSGSYNEQFF. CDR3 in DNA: TGTGCCAGCAGCTTGGGGGTCACATCAGGCTCCTACAATGAGCAGTTCTTC. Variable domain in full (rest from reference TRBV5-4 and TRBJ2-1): ETGVTQSPTHLIKTRGQQVTLRCSSQSGHNTVSWYQQALGQGPQFIFQYYREEENGRGNFPPRFSGLQFPNYSSELNVNALELDDSALYLCASSLGVTSGSYNEQFFGPGTRLTVL.

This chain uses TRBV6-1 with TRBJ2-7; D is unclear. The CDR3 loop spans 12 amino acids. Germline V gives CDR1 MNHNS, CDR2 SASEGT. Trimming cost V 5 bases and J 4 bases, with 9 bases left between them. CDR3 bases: TGTGCCAGCAGTCGCTCGGGTTACGAGCAGTACTTC. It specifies CASSRSGYEQYF.

The CDR3 DNA sequence: TGTGCCAGTAGTATTCCAGGTCGCAATCAGCCCCAGCATTTT. Translation: CASSIPGRNQPQHF. The chain is built from TRBV19 and TRBJ1-5; the D is unclear. The CDR3 consists of 14 residues. The germline gives CDR1 LNHDA, CDR2 SQIVND (reference sequence). The ends were cut back, 3 bases at V and 2 bases at J, with 8 bases in the middle.

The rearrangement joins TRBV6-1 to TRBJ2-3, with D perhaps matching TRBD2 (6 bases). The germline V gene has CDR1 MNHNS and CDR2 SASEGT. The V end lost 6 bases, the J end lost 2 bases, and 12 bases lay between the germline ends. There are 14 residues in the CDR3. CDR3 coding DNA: TGTGCCAGCAGACGCGGGACGCTCACAGATACGCAGTATTTT. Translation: CASRRGTLTDTQYF.

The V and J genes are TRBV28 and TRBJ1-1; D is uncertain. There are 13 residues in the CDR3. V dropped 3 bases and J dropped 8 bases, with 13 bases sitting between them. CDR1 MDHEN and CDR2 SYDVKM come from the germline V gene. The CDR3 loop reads CASSFGDSTEAFF. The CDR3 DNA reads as TGTGCCAGCAGTTTTGGAGATTCAACCGAAGCTTTCTTT. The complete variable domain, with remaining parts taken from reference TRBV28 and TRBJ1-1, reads DVKVTQSSRYLVKRTGEKVFLECVQDMDHENMFWYRQDPGLGLRLIYFSYDVKMKEKGDIPEGYSVSREKKERFSLILESASTNQTSMYLCASSFGDSTEAFFGQGTRLTVV.

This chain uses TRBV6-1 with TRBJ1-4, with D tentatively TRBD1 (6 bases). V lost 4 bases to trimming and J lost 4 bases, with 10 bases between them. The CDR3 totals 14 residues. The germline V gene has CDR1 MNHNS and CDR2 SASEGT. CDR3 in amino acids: CASSGRGGNEKLFF. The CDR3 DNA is TGTGCCAGCAGTGGCAGGGGTGGTAATGAAAAACTGTTTTTT.

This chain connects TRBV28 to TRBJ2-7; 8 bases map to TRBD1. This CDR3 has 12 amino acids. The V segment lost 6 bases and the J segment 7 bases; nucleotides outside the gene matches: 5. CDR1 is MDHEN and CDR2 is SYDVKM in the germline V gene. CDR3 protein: CASSGTGREQYF. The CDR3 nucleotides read TGTGCCAGCAGCGGGACAGGAAGAGAGCAGTACTTC.

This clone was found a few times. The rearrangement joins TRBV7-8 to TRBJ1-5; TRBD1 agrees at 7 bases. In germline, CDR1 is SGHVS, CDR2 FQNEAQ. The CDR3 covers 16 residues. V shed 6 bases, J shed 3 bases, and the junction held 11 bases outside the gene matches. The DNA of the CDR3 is TGTGCCAGCAGAGATGACAGGGCTGAAACCAATCAGCCCCAGCATTTT. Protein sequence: CASRDDRAETNQPQHF.

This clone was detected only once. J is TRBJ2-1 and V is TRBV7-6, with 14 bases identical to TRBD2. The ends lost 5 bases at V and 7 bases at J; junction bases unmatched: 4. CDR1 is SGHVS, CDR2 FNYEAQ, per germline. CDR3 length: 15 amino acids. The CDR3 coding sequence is TGTGCCAGCAGCCGAGGACTAGCGGGAGGAAATGAGCAGTTCTTC. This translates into CASSRGLAGGNEQFF.

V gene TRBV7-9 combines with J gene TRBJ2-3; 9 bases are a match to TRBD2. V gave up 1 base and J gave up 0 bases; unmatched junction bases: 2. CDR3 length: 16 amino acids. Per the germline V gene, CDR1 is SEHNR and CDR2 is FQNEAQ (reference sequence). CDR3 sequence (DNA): TGTGCCAGCAGCTTAGGAACTAGCGGGAGCACAGATACGCAGTATTTT. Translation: CASSLGTSGSTDTQYF.

CDR3 loop: CSVLGVDKGGTTSNEQFF. The CDR3 DNA is TGCAGCGTTCTAGGGGTAGATAAAGGGGGGACTACGAGTAATGAGCAGTTCTTC. The chain has TRBV29-1 and TRBJ2-1; possible D gene TRBD2, 7 bases. CDR1 and CDR2 from the germline V gene are SQVTM and ANQGSEA. V dropped 5 bases and J dropped 7 bases, with 30 bases sitting between them. The CDR3 runs 18 residues.